This TCR beta chain was retrieved from a study of PD-L1 blockade in urothelial cancer. The time point: peripheral blood 6 weeks after treatment start. This clone was counted between two and nine times. The sample holds other DNA sequences that translate to the same CDR3. The CDR3 runs to 14 residues. Germline assignment: CDR1 MNHNS and CDR2 SASEGT. The V end was cut by 1 base, the J end by 6 bases, with 10 bases between. Here immunoSEQ multiplex PCR was the method, and the copy in TCRdb shows in-frame clones only, minus some. The repertoire consists of about 48,000 clones, with around 80% occurring once and the leading ten covering approximately 8.2%.

The source was PBMCs, collected around atezolizumab (anti-PD-L1) treatment. The TCR originated in a man between 65 and 85 years old with urothelial cancer. V gene TRBV6-1 combines with J gene TRBJ1-5, with D possibly matching TRBD1 (5 bases). CDR3 in amino acids: CASSEGGEGQPQHF. The CDR3 DNA reads TGTGCCAGCAGTGAAGGGGGGGAGGGTCAGCCCCAGCATTTT.